The 2 T cell receptor beta chains in this list originate from one sample, sequenced in a study of T-cell memory formation after mild COVID-19. Via MiXCR, TCRdb re-called the 5' RACE reads, giving one row per CDR3 protein. The table shows fewer than 150,000 distinct CDR3 sequences, with around 15% occurring only once. The sequenced sample consisted of PBMCs or a T cell subset sorted from them (not recorded which). The receptors stem from a man between 18 and 29 years old who had mild COVID-19 (a few samples of this study predate the infection). Cell type and time point are not known.

The rearrangement uses TRBV5-1 and TRBJ1-1; TRBD1 is a possible D gene (5 bases). This CDR3 region has 14 residues. V shed 0 bases and J shed 1 base, with 7 bases lying between them. The germline gives CDR1 SGHRS, CDR2 YFSETQ. CDR3 in DNA: TGCGCCAGCAGCTTGGCCGGACAGAACACTGAAGCTTTCTTT. Amino acid sequence: CASSLAGQNTEAFF.

This clonotype came up a few times. The rearrangement joins TRBV6-5 to TRBJ2-2; TRBD1 is a possible D gene (6 bases). Per the germline V gene, CDR1 is MNHEY and CDR2 is SVGAGI. V lost 5 bases to trimming and J lost 7 bases, with 8 bases between them. The CDR3 spans 12 residues. CDR3 sequence (DNA): TGTGCCAGCAGTCACAGGGTCGGGGAGCTGTTTTTT. Amino acid sequence: CASSHRVGELFF.